Presented here are 16 T cell receptor beta chains from one specimen sequenced in a study of shared clonotypes between healthy human individuals. TCRdb keeps only in-frame clones here, not all; method: immunoSEQ multiplex PCR. The sample lists 2 million to 2.5 million clones; 93% were seen once. The sample taken for sequencing was naive CD4+ T cells from PBMCs. Subset defined: CD45RA+ positively selected. Receptor source: a man between 18 and 35 years old in good health. Some clones in this sample may be carry-over from other donors' samples.

Details on this clone: This sample includes further DNA sequences coding for the same CDR3. The gene calls are TRBV29-1 and TRBJ1-4; D uncertain. Germline loops: CDR1 SQVTM, CDR2 ANQGSEA. V gave up 3 bases and J gave up 8 bases, with 10 bases separating them. There are 12 residues in the CDR3. In nucleotides, the CDR3 is TGCAGCGTTGACGTGGGGAGAGAAAAACTGTTTTTT. Translated, it gives CSVDVGREKLFF.

This chain uses TRBV2 with TRBJ2-3; the D is unclear. Germline CDR1 SNHLY, CDR2 FYNNEI. The CDR3 contains 13 residues. V lost 7 bases and J lost 0, with 8 bases in between. In DNA, the CDR3 is TGTGCCAGCAAAAAGCAGAGCACAGATACGCAGTATTTT. Protein product: CASKKQSTDTQYF.

The V and J genes are TRBV28 and TRBJ2-3; 10 bases map to TRBD2. V dropped 1 base and J dropped 2; count of bases not matched to a gene: 3. This CDR3 comprises 16 residues. Germline-derived CDR1 and CDR2 are MDHEN and SYDVKM. CDR3: CASSLYTSGTTDTQYF. CDR3 DNA: TGTGCCAGCAGTTTATACACTAGCGGGACCACAGATACGCAGTATTTT.

J is TRBJ2-3 and V is TRBV19, with TRBD2 matching over 14 bases. Germline V gene sequence: CDR1 LNHDA, CDR2 SQIVND (reference sequence). CDR3 size: 15 residues. The J segment lost 4 bases and the V segment lost 6 bases, leaving 3 bases of the junction unmatched. CDR3 region: CASSLGLAGADTQYF. The DNA of the CDR3 is TGTGCCAGTAGCTTGGGACTAGCGGGAGCAGATACGCAGTATTTT.

The CDR3 DNA reads as TGTGCCAGCAGCAAGGTGACGGAACTCCAAGAGACCCAGTACTTC. Translated, it gives CASSKVTELQETQYF. The V call is TRBV21-1, the J call TRBJ2-5. TRBV21-1 is classified as a pseudogene. The CDR3 extends over 15 amino acids.

The chain carries TRBV28 and TRBJ1-1, with unresolved D. CDR1 and CDR2 from the germline V gene are MDHEN and SYDVKM. The CDR3 runs 10 residues. Trimming stripped 3 bases from V and 7 bases from J, with 3 bases between. The DNA for the CDR3 is TGTGCCAGCAGTTTCAATGAAGCTTTCTTT. It specifies CASSFNEAFF. The whole variable domain, filled in from reference TRBV28 and TRBJ1-1, reads DVKVTQSSRYLVKRTGEKVFLECVQDMDHENMFWYRQDPGLGLRLIYFSYDVKMKEKGDIPEGYSVSREKKERFSLILESASTNQTSMYLCASSFNEAFFGQGTRLTVV.

In the case of this clone: This sample also contains other DNA sequences that code for the same CDR3. The CDR3 sequence is CASRLNTEAFF. CDR3 coding DNA: TGTGCCAGCAGGTTGAACACTGAAGCTTTCTTT. V gene TRBV28 combines with J gene TRBJ1-1, with D hard to call. Germline lookup yields CDR1 MDHEN and CDR2 SYDVKM. The CDR3 runs 11 residues. V lost 6 bases and J lost 0, with 2 bases in between.

The rearrangement uses TRBV14 and TRBJ2-1; the match to TRBD2 covers 13 bases. V shed 5 bases and J 6 bases; nucleotides not matched to a gene: 4. Germline values: CDR1 SGHDN, CDR2 FVKESK. CDR3 length equals 15 residues. The CDR3 loop is CASSTLAGGPNEQFF. Here the CDR3 DNA reads TGTGCCAGCAGCACACTAGCGGGAGGGCCCAATGAGCAGTTCTTC.

The chain combines TRBV5-1 with TRBJ1-1; D is unresolved. V shed 0 bases and J shed 1 base, with 10 bases lying between them. Germline V CDR1 and CDR2: SGHRS, YFSETQ. The CDR3 consists of 15 residues. The CDR3 DNA sequence: TGCGCCAGCAGCTTGGAACCCTCCAGGAACACTGAAGCTTTCTTT. Its protein product is CASSLEPSRNTEAFF.

The CDR3 sequence is CASSTPLAGERDTQYF. The CDR3 DNA reads as TGTGCCAGCAGTACGCCTCTAGCGGGAGAGAGGGATACGCAGTATTTT. The chain recombines TRBV6-6 with TRBJ2-3, with 10 positions matching TRBD2. Germline values: CDR1 MNHNY, CDR2 SVGAGI (reference sequence). Losses at the gene ends were 5 bases for V and 6 bases for J; bases not matched to a gene: 11. This CDR3 contains 16 residues.

The chain is built from TRBV2 and TRBJ1-5; no clear D gene. The V gene lost 1 base and the J gene lost 7 bases, with 5 bases spanning the gap. This CDR3 spans 12 amino acids. Germline V gives CDR1 SNHLY, CDR2 FYNNEI. The CDR3, as DNA: TGTGCCAGCAGTGAAGACCAGCAGCCCCAGCATTTT. This encodes CASSEDQQPQHF.

The chain links TRBV6-5 to TRBJ1-2, with TRBD1 matching over 10 bases. V was pared by 5 bases and J by 8 bases, with 2 bases of the junction left unmatched. Germline CDR1 and CDR2: MNHEY and SVGAGI. This CDR3 contains 12 residues. CDR3 nucleotides: TGTGCCAGCAGTGACAGGGGGCAGGGCTACACCTTC. This translates into CASSDRGQGYTF.

The rearrangement joins TRBV7-6 to TRBJ2-1; D gene ambiguous. The V gene's germline CDR1 is SGHVS and CDR2 FNYEAQ. The ends were cut back, 5 bases at V and 3 bases at J, with 14 bases in the middle. The CDR3 is 15 amino acids. The CDR3 sequence: CASSHDSGGYNEQFF. The CDR3 bases are TGTGCCAGCAGCCATGACTCCGGCGGCTACAATGAGCAGTTCTTC.

CDR3 amino acids: CASSEGLPGTQHF. In DNA, the CDR3 is TGTGCCAGCAGTGAGGGACTCCCGGGGACCCAGCATTTT. The chain is built from TRBV6-1 and TRBJ1-5, with a weak D call TRBD1 (5 bases). V was clipped by 3 bases and J by 11 bases, with 14 bases between them. This CDR3 has 13 residues. The germline CDR1 and CDR2 sequences are MNHNS and SASEGT.

The chain recombines TRBV7-7 with TRBJ2-1; tentative D call: TRBD2 (6 bases). V was shortened by 3 bases and J by 12 bases, with 15 bases between the two germline ends. CDR1 and CDR2 (germline): SSHAT, FNYEAQ (reference sequence). This CDR3 region has 13 residues. The chain's CDR3 is CASSLATSARQFF. As DNA, the CDR3 is TGTGCCAGCAGCTTGGCGACTAGTGCGCGGCAGTTCTTC.

This clone was detected only once. The rearrangement uses TRBV28 and TRBJ2-1, with a weak D call TRBD2 (6 bases). This CDR3 is built from 16 residues. Germline V CDR1 and CDR2: MDHEN, SYDVKM. With 1 base removed from V and 4 bases from J, the gap between germline ends came to 14 bases. In DNA, the CDR3 is TGTGCCAGCAGTTTATTTTCTGCGGGATCATACAATGAGCAGTTCTTC. Translated: CASSLFSAGSYNEQFF.